This T cell receptor (beta chain) appears in the sequencing data of a study of shared clonotypes between healthy human individuals. Sequencing was performed with immunoSEQ multiplex PCR; in TCRdb, only in-frame clones are kept and a portion is missing. Among more than 2 million clones listed, approximately 95% were seen once. About this clone itself: Its antigen is unidentified.

Study-level findings and limits: Across subsets, estimated richness was generally greater for naive than for memory populations.

This clonotype originated in a man between 18 and 29 years old in good health. Material: naive CD4+ T cells sorted from blood. Subset indicated: CD45RA+ positively selected.

This chain's CDR3 is CASSVVGEKGEQYF. The CDR3, as DNA: TGTGCCAGCAGCGTAGTAGGGGAGAAAGGCGAGCAGTACTTC. The gene calls are TRBV9 and TRBJ2-7; D assignment may be TRBD1 or TRBD2 (5 bases each). Trimming cost V 0 bases and J 6 bases, with 13 bases left between them. The CDR3 runs to 14 residues. The germline gives CDR1 SGDLS, CDR2 YYNGEE.